The 20 T cell receptor beta chains listed next were all sequenced from one sample in a study of control samples from healthy donors and cancer patients. Assay: immunoSEQ multiplex PCR; the TCRdb copy retains only in-frame clones and omits some. This sample has about 59,000 clones, with roughly 90% found just once. Input material: PBMCs. These receptors all come from a man aged 35 to 55 with colorectal cancer.

This clone was recorded once. V is TRBV10-2 and J is TRBJ2-7; 11 nucleotides match TRBD2. From germline, CDR1 is WSHSY and CDR2 SAAADI. CDR3 size: 13 residues. V lost 6 bases to trimming and J lost 2 bases; unmatched junction nucleotides: 0. In DNA form, the CDR3 reads TGCGCCAGCAGGACTAGCGGGACCTACGAGCAGTACTTC. Its protein product is CASRTSGTYEQYF.

This sequence joins TRBV5-6 and TRBJ1-5, with a possible D match to TRBD1 (5 bases). V shed 2 bases and J shed 1 base, with 10 bases lying between them. The CDR3 covers 15 residues. Germline V gives CDR1 SGHDT, CDR2 YYEEEE. The CDR3 region is CASSFSRVSNQPQHF. CDR3 coding DNA: TGTGCCAGCAGCTTCTCCAGGGTGAGCAATCAGCCCCAGCATTTT.

The chain joins TRBV19 to TRBJ1-5, with 9 bases matching TRBD1. Trimming at V came to 7 bases and at J to 0 bases, leaving 7 bases not matched to a gene. CDR3 length: 16 amino acids. Germline V gene sequence: CDR1 LNHDA, CDR2 SQIVND (reference sequence). The CDR3 DNA sequence: TGTGCCAGTAAAGACAGGGGGGGATTTAGCAATCAGCCCCAGCATTTT. It yields the protein CASKDRGGFSNQPQHF.

J is TRBJ1-2 and V is TRBV6-4; the D is unclear. This CDR3 contains 15 residues. Trimming took 5 bases from V and 0 from J, leaving 13 bases between them. Germline CDR1 reads MRHNA; CDR2 reads SNTAGT. The CDR3 coding sequence is TGTGCCAGCAGTCCCGAGGGTGCCACTAACTATGGCTACACCTTC. Its protein is CASSPEGATNYGYTF.

The V and J genes are TRBV30 and TRBJ2-5, with TRBD2 identical over 9 bases. CDR3 size: 13 residues. Looked up from germline, CDR1 is GTSNPN and CDR2 is SVGIG (reference sequence). J gave up 7 bases and V 5 bases, and 8 bases lay outside the gene matches. The CDR3 spells CAWVIAGAGTQYF. DNA of the CDR3: TGTGCCTGGGTCATAGCGGGGGCGGGGACCCAGTACTTC.

The chain joins TRBV7-8 to TRBJ1-4; TRBD1 might be the D (5 bases). Germline V CDR1 and CDR2: SGHVS, FQNEAQ. The V gene lost 5 bases and the J gene lost 11 bases, with 18 bases spanning the gap. CDR3 length: 14 amino acids. CDR3 in amino acids: CASSGGERAGKLFF. The CDR3, as DNA: TGTGCCAGCAGCGGGGGAGAAAGGGCGGGGAAACTGTTTTTT.

The rearrangement links TRBV19 to TRBJ1-2; possibly TRBD1 for D (5 bases). CDR1 LNHDA and CDR2 SQIVND come from the germline V gene (reference sequence). V lost 3 bases and J lost 2, with 13 bases in between. There are 15 residues in the CDR3. The CDR3 nucleotides are TGTGCCAGTAGTATTTGGGCAGGGTCCAACTATGGCTACACCTTC. Encoded protein: CASSIWAGSNYGYTF.

The V gene is TRBV7-2, the J gene TRBJ2-7, with TRBD1 matching 9 bases. Germline CDR1 SGHTA, CDR2 FQGNSA. The CDR3 length is 15 residues. V lost 1 base and J lost 4; bases outside the gene matches: 5. The CDR3 reads CASSLGGDRAYEQYF. DNA for the CDR3: TGTGCCAGCAGCTTAGGAGGGGACAGGGCTTACGAGCAGTACTTC.

This rearrangement joins TRBV2 to TRBJ2-6, with no clear D. V lost 8 bases, J lost 0 bases, and 11 bases lay in between. Germline V gene data show CDR1 as SNHLY and CDR2 as FYNNEI. This CDR3 region has 15 residues. This chain's CDR3 is CASGMVGSGANVLTF. CDR3 bases: TGTGCCAGCGGGATGGTGGGCTCTGGGGCCAACGTCCTGACTTTC.

The V call is TRBV3-1 (or the pseudogene TRBV3-2), the J call TRBJ1-4; D not certain. The V end lost 5 bases, the J end lost 9 bases, and 16 bases lay between the germline ends. Germline values: CDR1 LGHDT, CDR2 YNNKEL (reference sequence). This CDR3 is 14 amino acids long. The CDR3 DNA sequence: TGTGCCAGCAGCAGCCGGACGGACTTGCAAAAACTGTTTTTT. It encodes CASSSRTDLQKLFF.

This clone is a singleton in its sample. The rearrangement joins TRBV5-4 to TRBJ1-3, with D uncertain. Germline CDR1 is SGHNT and CDR2 is YYREEE (reference sequence). The V end was cut by 1 base, the J end by 0 bases, with 2 bases between. The CDR3 has 13 amino acids. The CDR3 bases are TGTGCCAGCAGCTTGATCTCTGGAAACACCATATATTTT. Protein sequence: CASSLISGNTIYF.

The chain carries TRBV4-1 and TRBJ2-3; D tentatively fits TRBD1 or TRBD2 (5 bases each). The CDR3 spans 16 residues. The germline V and J ends were trimmed by 2 bases and 6 bases, with 18 bases remaining between them. The V gene's germline CDR1 is MGHRA and CDR2 YSYEKL. CDR3 sequence: CASSQLGRGVKDTQYF. In DNA form, the CDR3 reads TGCGCCAGCAGCCAATTGGGCCGAGGGGTGAAGGATACGCAGTATTTT.

V usage is TRBV11-2 and J usage is TRBJ1-6; tentatively, D is TRBD1 (5 bases). V was clipped by 3 bases and J by 6 bases, with 18 bases between them. Per the germline V gene, CDR1 is SGHAT and CDR2 is FQNNGV. The CDR3 totals 17 residues. The CDR3 bases are TGTGCCAGCAGCTTCTTCGGCAGGGCGGAGGGTAATTCACCCCTCCACTTT. Translated, it gives CASSFFGRAEGNSPLHF.

The table lists this clone with a count of one. V is TRBV7-2 and J is TRBJ1-5, with 7 bases fitting TRBD1. Trimming took 3 bases from V and 2 from J; bases not matched to a gene: 4. This CDR3 has 15 amino acids. Germline CDR1 and CDR2: SGHTA and FQGNSA. CDR3 residues: CASSFEGGRNQPQHF. CDR3 nucleotides: TGTGCCAGCAGCTTCGAAGGGGGCCGCAATCAGCCCCAGCATTTT.

This clone has just one count. The J gene is TRBJ2-4, the V gene TRBV30, with D unclear. In germline, CDR1 is GTSNPN, CDR2 SVGIG (reference sequence). The V end was cut by 0 bases, the J end by 7 bases, with 10 bases between. This CDR3 contains 13 residues. The CDR3 is CAWSVGAFNIQYF. The CDR3 DNA follows: TGTGCCTGGAGTGTAGGAGCCTTTAACATTCAGTACTTC.

The chain couples TRBV5-1 to TRBJ2-1, with 8 positions matching TRBD1. The CDR3 consists of 16 residues. Germline CDR1 reads SGHRS; CDR2 reads YFSETQ. V shed 4 bases, J shed 4 bases, and the junction held 10 bases outside the gene matches. CDR3 protein: CASSPPRTGTYNEQFF. CDR3 bases: TGCGCCAGCAGCCCCCCTCGGACAGGGACGTACAATGAGCAGTTCTTC.

The CDR3 bases are TGTGCCAGCAGCTTGTCCCCGACCGGGGAGCTGTTTTTT. Residues: CASSLSPTGELFF. The chain has TRBV5-6 and TRBJ2-2; D call uncertain. Per germline, CDR1 SGHDT and CDR2 YYEEEE. The CDR3 spans 13 residues. Trimming left V 1 base short and J 5 bases short, with 6 bases between. Supplemented by reference TRBV5-6 and TRBJ2-2, the full variable domain reads DAGVTQSPTHLIKTRGQQVTLRCSPKSGHDTVSWYQQALGQGPQFIFQYYEEEERQRGNFPDRFSGHQFPNYSSELNVNALLLGDSALYLCASSLSPTGELFFGEGSRLTVL.

This rearrangement joins TRBV7-9 to TRBJ1-5, with D perhaps matching TRBD1 (6 bases). CDR3 size: 13 residues. Per germline, CDR1 SEHNR and CDR2 FQNEAQ (reference sequence). The ends were cut back, 1 base at V and 6 bases at J, with 7 bases in the middle. CDR3 DNA: TGTGCCAGCAGCTTAGGGACAGCTCAGCCCCAGCATTTT. Amino acid sequence: CASSLGTAQPQHF.

This chain links TRBV5-5 with TRBJ2-2; D is ambiguous. The CDR3 covers 15 residues. V lost 5 bases and J 5 bases, leaving 16 bases between the germline ends. CDR1 SGHKS and CDR2 YYEKEE come from the germline V gene (reference sequence). The CDR3 bases are TGTGCCAGCAGTTCCCGGGCCTATGGGACCGGGGAGCTGTTTTTT. Its protein is CASSSRAYGTGELFF. The full variable domain, in which reference TRBV5-5 and TRBJ2-2 provide the parts outside the CDR3, is DAGVTQSPTHLIKTRGQQVTLRCSPISGHKSVSWYQQVLGQGPQFIFQYYEKEERGRGNFPDRFSARQFPNYSSELNVNALLLGDSALYLCASSSRAYGTGELFFGEGSRLTVL.

This clone was counted between two and nine times. The rearrangement joins TRBV19 to TRBJ1-6; no firm D call. The CDR3 consists of 14 residues. CDR1 is LNHDA and CDR2 is SQIVND in the germline V gene (reference sequence). The V gene lost 3 bases and the J gene lost 10 bases, with 13 bases spanning the gap. The CDR3 here is CASSIGLSRSPLHF. The CDR3 bases are TGTGCCAGTAGTATCGGACTGTCACGGTCACCCCTCCACTTT.